Each of the 18 T cell receptor beta chains below was sequenced from the same sample in a study of T cell clonality in common variable immunodeficiency (dated by TCRdb to the mid-2010s). Libraries came from the immunoSEQ multiplex PCR assay. TCRdb took over this immuneACCESS table, retaining in-frame rearrangements with V and J assigned. Such tables are incomplete; in checked studies, under half of the missing clones stem from an unresolved V gene, and the remainder is unexplained. The data for this sample show some 45,000 clones, each detected more than once. Together, the top ten hold roughly 6% of the sample. Sequenced input: peripheral blood mononuclear cells. These receptors were taken from a person aged 18 to 75 in good health.

Note on this clone: This likely traces to a read error, being one base from a far larger clone. The CDR3 end falls 3 residues outside the read, so it is completed with the germline J gene. The rearrangement joins TRBV5-1 to TRBJ2-1, with TRBD2 identical over 9 bases. Trimming took 3 bases from V and 7 from J; bases not matched to a gene: 14. Germline lookup yields CDR1 SGHRS and CDR2 YFSETQ. The CDR3 contains 17 residues. The part of the CDR3 DNA that was read is TGCGCCAGCAGCTCCTCCCCCCGAGCGGGGGGACTGAATGAG. Residues: CASSSSPRAGGLNE. The full CDR3 protein reads CASSSSPRAGGLNEQFF.

This clone has at least ten counts. The CDR3 end falls 3 residues outside the read, so it is completed with the germline J gene. The chain combines TRBV20-1 with TRBJ2-7; 12 nucleotides match TRBD2. Trimming cost V 6 bases and J 3 bases; bases outside gene matches: 6. This CDR3 spans 14 amino acids. Germline V gene lookup returns CDR1 DFQATT and CDR2 SNEGSKA (reference sequence). The sequenced part of the CDR3 DNA is TGCAGTGCAAGGACTAGCGGGGACCTCTACGAG. This gives the protein CSARTSGDLYE. The CDR3 as a whole reads CSARTSGDLYEQYF.

This clone has ten or more counts. Read data end 3 residues before the CDR3 end; the end is taken from the germline J gene. The chain employs TRBV18 and TRBJ2-1, with a tentative D call TRBD2 (6 bases). This CDR3 region has 14 residues. Trimming took off 5 bases at V and 0 bases at J, with 8 bases between the two ends. The germline gives CDR1 KGHSH, CDR2 LQKENI. Incomplete CDR3 DNA: TGTGCCAGCTCAGGGGGGACCTCCTACAATGAG. Its protein is CASSGGTSYNE. The entire CDR3 sequence reads CASSGGTSYNEQFF.

This clone has at least ten counts. Read coverage stops 3 residues before the CDR3 terminus; the germline J gene supplies the remainder. The chain is built from TRBV7-9 and TRBJ2-5; D is perhaps TRBD2 (6 bases). CDR1 is SEHNR, CDR2 FQNEAQ, per germline (reference sequence). The V end was cut by 0 bases, the J end by 1 base, with 6 bases between. The CDR3 length is 14 residues. The CDR3: CASSLAGGQETQYF. The covered CDR3 bases are TGTGCCAGCAGCTTAGCGGGGGGCCAAGAGACC.

This clone was detected only a few times. The read falls 3 residues short of the CDR3 end, and the missing part is taken from the germline J gene. This chain links TRBV6-2 or TRBV6-3 with TRBJ2-5; 7 nucleotides agree with TRBD1. The CDR3 spans 16 residues. The V gene's germline CDR1 is MNHEY and CDR2 SVGEGT. V lost 6 bases, J lost 4 bases, and 14 bases stayed unmatched. CDR3 DNA (partial): TGTGCCAGCAGCCGCCCGCCGACAGGGTGGGGAGAGACC. Amino acids: CASSRPPTGWGET. The whole CDR3 reads CASSRPPTGWGETQYF.

With respect to this clone: A much bigger clone sits one base away, suggesting this may be a read error. With the read ending 3 residues before the CDR3 end, the germline J gene is used to fill in that end. The chain couples TRBV7-9 to TRBJ2-3, with D perhaps TRBD1 or TRBD2 (5 bases each). Germline V gives CDR1 SEHNR, CDR2 FQNEAQ (reference sequence). The CDR3 is 14 residues long. The CDR3: CASAPAGSNQPQYF. The covered CDR3 bases are TGTGCCAGCGCGCCAGCAGGGAGCAATCAGCCG.

This clone was found many times. The CDR3 end is not reached by the read, which stops 3 residues before it; the germline J gene fills it in. The chain joins TRBV20-1 to TRBJ2-7; D possibly corresponds to TRBD1 (6 bases). This CDR3 has 15 residues. V lost 0 bases and J lost 3, with 15 bases in between. CDR1 is DFQATT, CDR2 SNEGSKA, per germline (reference sequence). The sequenced part of the CDR3 DNA is TGCAGTGCTAGAGATCAGGGGTCCCAATACTACGAG. This sequence encodes CSARDQGSQYYE. The complete CDR3 protein is CSARDQGSQYYEQYF.

This clone was counted many times. The read finishes 3 residues shy of the CDR3 end, and the germline J gene is used to complete it. The chain employs TRBV7-8 and TRBJ1-2, with 7 bases matching TRBD1. This CDR3 has 14 residues. Trimming cost V 5 bases and J 4 bases; bases outside gene matches: 7. Germline V gene data show CDR1 as SGHVS and CDR2 as FQNEAQ. Partial CDR3 DNA: TGTGCCAGCAGCACCCCCGGGACAGTCTATGGC. Protein: CASSTPGTVYG. The full CDR3 protein reads CASSTPGTVYGYTF.

This clone was counted ten times or more. The CDR3 end falls 3 residues outside the read, so it is completed with the germline J gene. The rearrangement links TRBV2 to TRBJ2-5; tentatively, D is TRBD1 (5 bases). Trimming removed 8 bases from V and 1 base from J, with 14 bases in between. Germline values: CDR1 SNHLY, CDR2 FYNNEI. The CDR3 is 14 amino acids. The sequenced part of the CDR3 DNA is TGTGCCAGCGTTGACAGCCCAGCCCAAGAGACC. It codes for CASVDSPAQET. The CDR3, in full, reads CASVDSPAQETQYF.

At least ten counts were recorded for this clone. The read falls 3 residues short of the CDR3 end, and the missing part is taken from the germline J gene. The chain employs TRBV6-1 and TRBJ1-5; D remains ambiguous. The V gene lost 2 bases and the J gene lost 0 bases, with 17 bases spanning the gap. The CDR3 contains 18 residues. The germline V gene encodes CDR1 MNHNS and CDR2 SASEGT. The sequenced CDR3 bases are TGTGCCAGCAGTGAAAAGGGTACTGAATTATATAGCAATCAGCCC. The encoded protein is CASSEKGTELYSNQP. The whole CDR3 protein reads CASSEKGTELYSNQPQHF.

Many counts were recorded for this clone. CDR3 in amino acids: CSAPLWTSVGGELFF. The DNA read from the CDR3 is TGCAGTGCTCCCCTCTGGACTTCCGTCGGCGGGGAG. The J gene is TRBJ2-2, the V gene TRBV20-1, with TRBD2 as a possible D gene (5 bases). Read data end 3 residues before the CDR3 end; the end is taken from the germline J gene. CDR3 length: 15 residues. Germline V gives CDR1 DFQATT, CDR2 SNEGSKA (reference sequence). The V end was cut by 5 bases, the J end by 7 bases, with 20 bases between.

This clone has at least ten counts. The read gets to within 3 residues of the CDR3 end, and the germline J gene fills in the rest. The chain carries TRBV18 and TRBJ2-5; 8 bases match TRBD1. V was pared by 5 bases and J by 4 bases, with 3 bases of the junction left unmatched. CDR1 and CDR2 from the germline V gene are KGHSH and LQKENI. This CDR3 is built from 13 residues. The part of the CDR3 DNA that was read is TGTGCCAGCTCAATACAGGGGGGAGAGACC. Encoded protein: CASSIQGGET. The CDR3 as a whole reads CASSIQGGETQYF.

Notes on this clone: The sequenced fragment ends 3 residues before the CDR3 boundary, so the rest is inferred from the germline J gene. The rearrangement links TRBV18 to TRBJ1-2, with D unresolved. Germline V gene data show CDR1 as KGHSH and CDR2 as LQKENI. The CDR3 runs to 12 residues. CDR3 bases read: TGTGCCAGCTCACCGGCGGACTACGAC. Protein sequence: CASSPADYD. The CDR3, in full, reads CASSPADYDYTF.

This clone was seen many times. Read sequence stops 3 residues before the CDR3 end, and the germline J gene provides the missing end. The chain links TRBV20-1 to TRBJ1-2, with D perhaps TRBD1 (5 bases). There are 12 residues in the CDR3. Per germline, CDR1 DFQATT and CDR2 SNEGSKA (reference sequence). Partial CDR3 DNA: TGCAGTGCTGCAGGTGAGGGGCGAGGC. It encodes CSAAGEGRG. The whole CDR3 sequence reads CSAAGEGRGYTF.

This clone showed up just a few times. The junction differs from germline at one of its ends, possibly a read error. Read sequence stops 3 residues before the CDR3 end, and the germline J gene provides the missing end. V gene TRBV30 combines with J gene TRBJ2-1, with TRBD2 identical over 8 bases. Germline CDR1 GTSNPN, CDR2 SVGIG (reference sequence). This CDR3 spans 15 amino acids. The CDR3 here is CTWGGYSGAYNEQFF. The sequenced part of the CDR3 DNA is TGTACCTGGGGCGGGTATAGCGGGGCCTACAATGAG.

This clone was seen ten or more times. The missing CDR3 end, 3 residues past where the read stops, is filled in from the germline J gene. This chain links TRBV20-1 with TRBJ1-6; 7 nucleotides match TRBD1. The CDR3 contains 14 residues. Germline lookup yields CDR1 DFQATT and CDR2 SNEGSKA (reference sequence). V was clipped by 4 bases and J by 6 bases; unmatched bases: 6. Incomplete CDR3 DNA: TGCAGTGCTAAGGGACGGGACAGTAATTCACCC. Protein product: CSAKGRDSNSP. The entire CDR3 protein is CSAKGRDSNSPLHF.

This clone was observed at least ten times. The read ends 3 residues before the CDR3 terminus; that terminus is restored from the germline J gene. V usage is TRBV4-1 and J usage is TRBJ2-4, with 8 bases that match TRBD1. CDR3 length: 17 amino acids. The germline gives CDR1 MGHRA, CDR2 YSYEKL. CDR3 DNA (partial): TGCGCCAGCAGCCAAGTTCACCAGGACAGGGTCTTATGGACT. This codes for CASSQVHQDRVLWT. The full CDR3 protein is CASSQVHQDRVLWTQYF.

The sample holds many counts of this clone. The read ends 3 residues early relative to the CDR3; the germline J gene fills the gap. This sequence joins TRBV7-6 and TRBJ1-5; the D is unclear. The CDR3 has 13 residues. Trimming took 1 base from V and 7 from J, leaving 8 bases between them. Germline V gene sequence: CDR1 SGHVS, CDR2 FNYEAQ. The CDR3: CASSLGKGQPQHF. Incomplete CDR3 DNA: TGTGCCAGCAGCTTAGGGAAGGGCCAGCCC.